The TCR beta chain described here comes from a study of PD-L1 blockade in urothelial cancer. This CDR3 has 16 amino acids. Germline loops: CDR1 ENHRY, CDR2 SYGVKD. V gave up 10 bases and J gave up 7 bases; unmatched junction bases: 17. Remarks on this clone: Its antigen is as yet unknown.

Study findings and constraints: Pretreatment TCR clonality in blood under the median foretold superior survival.

Disease in patients was locally advanced or metastatic urothelial carcinoma. This table comes from immunoSEQ multiplex PCR, and its TCRdb copy is limited to in-frame clones, with some not included. The table has about 76,000 clones, about 85% seen once; the top ten hold around 4.7%. The input for sequencing was PBMCs, taken around atezolizumab (anti-PD-L1) treatment. The sequence was collected from a man aged 70 or older with urothelial cancer. This chain links TRBV10-3 with TRBJ2-3, with 10 bases that match TRBD2. CDR3 region: CATTPDSGTSVNTQYF. The CDR3 nucleotides read TGTGCCACCACACCTGATTCCGGGACTAGCGTTAATACGCAGTATTTT.